This T cell receptor beta chain was identified during a study of blood T cell repertoires in COVID-19. Across the study: The study drew acute and convalescent COVID-19 samples from the United States, Italy and Spain. From T cells, B-cell-depleted T cells, or PBMCs came the material, which was cDNA or gDNA.

Trimming left V 8 bases short and J 7 bases short, with 18 bases between. The germline CDR1 and CDR2 sequences are LGHDT and YNNKEL (reference sequence). The CDR3 is 13 amino acids. Which cohort a participant joined came from the clinical history participants gave. This clone was found once. In the authors' workflow: It was from reference gene primer amplification that nucleated cell counts were estimated. Assay used: immunoSEQ multiplex PCR; TCRdb lists only in-frame clones, some missing. For V, J and clone size, that table is used; D and trimming come from the DNA. The table has 150,000 to 200,000 clones, 88% seen once; the top ten hold 9% to 10%.

This TCR was sampled from a woman younger than 35 who had recovered from COVID-19. Sample: PBMCs or T cells enriched from blood (not recorded which). V usage is TRBV3-1 (or the pseudogene TRBV3-2) and J usage is TRBJ2-7; TRBD2 is a possible D gene (6 bases). CDR3 DNA: TGTGCCAGCCGGTGGGGGGAGATGGGTGAGCAGTACTTC. Protein product: CASRWGEMGEQYF.